One and the same sample provided the 6 T cell receptor beta chains below, sequenced in a study of cytomegalovirus exposure and HLA in healthy donors. Primers for the PCR totalled 60 Vbeta and 13 Jbeta. Data came from immunoSEQ multiplex PCR; TCRdb stores just in-frame clones and leaves some out. In the table there are 150,000 to 200,000 clones, approximately 80% of which are singletons. Sample: PBMCs. These TCRs come from a young woman in good health and CMV-seronegative.

This clone was counted a single time. The gene calls are TRBV29-1 and TRBJ2-1; the match to TRBD2 covers 8 bases. With 5 bases clipped from V and 10 bases from J, the junction kept 7 bases outside the gene matches. The CDR3 runs 12 residues. Looked up from germline, CDR1 is SQVTM and CDR2 is ANQGSEA. CDR3 region: CSVSTSVKEQFF. The DNA of the CDR3 is TGCAGCGTTTCGACTAGCGTTAAAGAGCAGTTCTTC.

This clone has only a few counts. This chain uses TRBV28 with TRBJ1-1; 10 bases are shared with TRBD1. Germline assignment: CDR1 MDHEN and CDR2 SYDVKM. This CDR3 spans 17 amino acids. Trimming removed 5 bases from V and 6 bases from J; junction bases left unmatched: 15. CDR3 bases: TGTGCCAGCAGTCCGTGGACAGGGGGTAGACTAAGTTCTGAAGCTTTCTTT. This codes for CASSPWTGGRLSSEAFF.

This chain connects TRBV7-9 to TRBJ2-1; D is unresolved. Germline CDR1 is SEHNR and CDR2 is FQNEAQ (reference sequence). V lost 2 bases, J lost 2 bases, and 7 bases lay in between. This CDR3 has 14 amino acids. The CDR3 DNA reads TGTGCCAGCAGCTTAAGTGGCACCTACAATGAGCAGTTCTTC. This codes for CASSLSGTYNEQFF.

The chain is built from TRBV6-5 and TRBJ2-7; 9 positions match TRBD2. Germline-derived CDR1 and CDR2 are MNHEY and SVGAGI. The CDR3 totals 15 residues. Trimming took 0 bases from V and 4 from J; bases not matched to a gene: 4. The CDR3, as DNA: TGTGCCAGCAGTTACTCGTCTAGCGGGGTATACGAGCAGTACTTC. This codes for CASSYSSSGVYEQYF.

The chain employs TRBV27 and TRBJ2-7; no definite D call. The CDR3 totals 15 residues. The V end lost 5 bases, the J end lost 5 bases, and 19 bases lay between the germline ends. Germline CDR1 and CDR2: MNHEY and SMNVEV (reference sequence). The CDR3: CASSELTERWDEQYF. CDR3 coding DNA: TGTGCCAGCAGTGAACTCACGGAGCGATGGGACGAGCAGTACTTC.

This clone was seen many times. J is TRBJ1-1 and V is TRBV5-1, with D perhaps TRBD1 (5 bases). Germline assignment: CDR1 SGHRS and CDR2 YFSETQ. With 1 base removed from V and 10 bases from J, the gap between germline ends came to 17 bases. The CDR3 extends over 14 amino acids. The CDR3 loop reads CASSLRVGGERAFF. The CDR3 DNA reads TGCGCCAGCAGCTTGAGGGTCGGGGGGGAGAGAGCTTTCTTT.